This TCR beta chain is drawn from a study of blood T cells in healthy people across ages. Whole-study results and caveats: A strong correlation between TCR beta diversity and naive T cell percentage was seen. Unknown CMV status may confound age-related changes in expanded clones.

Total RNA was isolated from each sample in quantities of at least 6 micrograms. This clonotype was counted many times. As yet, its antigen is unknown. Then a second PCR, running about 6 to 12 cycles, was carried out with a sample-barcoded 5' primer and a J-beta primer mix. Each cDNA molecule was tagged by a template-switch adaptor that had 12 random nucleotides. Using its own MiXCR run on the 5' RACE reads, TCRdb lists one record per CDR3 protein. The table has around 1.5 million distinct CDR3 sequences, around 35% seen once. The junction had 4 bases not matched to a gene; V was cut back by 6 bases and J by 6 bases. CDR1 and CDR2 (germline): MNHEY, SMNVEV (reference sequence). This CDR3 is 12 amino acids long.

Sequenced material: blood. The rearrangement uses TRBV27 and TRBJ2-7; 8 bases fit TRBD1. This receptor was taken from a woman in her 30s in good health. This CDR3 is CASSPGTGEQYF. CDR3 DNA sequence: TGTGCCAGCAGCCCCGGGACAGGCGAGCAGTACTTC.